The clone carrying this T cell receptor beta chain was counted between two and nine times. What it binds is unknown. The source of the sample is a study of T cell repertoires in cytomegalovirus infection. V shed 2 bases, J shed 2 bases, and the junction held 8 bases outside the gene matches. The CDR3 contains 18 residues. CDR1 MNHEY and CDR2 SMNVEV come from the germline V gene (reference sequence). TCRdb analysed the reads with MiXCR anew, one entry per CDR3 protein. This table holds about 920,000 distinct CDR3 sequences, around 31% found once. This sequence was found in a human donor in good health (CMV status not recorded). Some clones in this sample may be carry-over from other donors' samples. Source: cultured CD8+ T cells from PBMCs, taken from culture after CMV antigen stimulation. The chain carries TRBV27 and TRBJ2-4, with 11 bases lining up with TRBD2. The CDR3 DNA reads as TGTGCCAGCAGTTTAGTAGCGGGGGGGGATCCCACCAAAAACATTCAGTACTTC. Protein: CASSLVAGGDPTKNIQYF.